This record concerns one T cell receptor (beta chain) sequence. Its target is not known. The data stem from a study of T cell responses to AZD1222 COVID-19 vaccine. Notes on the study in general: Dominant at 160-218 and 743-854, vaccine-associated CD4 TCRs also spanned spike. A mostly white British donor set with more females was recruited, and clonal diversity was possibly underestimated. Spike-specific TCR breadth and depth went up after people got two AZD1222 doses.

Germline V lookup: CDR1 SNHLY, CDR2 FYNNEI. This CDR3 is 15 amino acids long. Trimming left V 2 bases short and J 3 bases short, with 10 bases between. Using immunoSEQ multiplex PCR, the repertoire was profiled, and TCRdb retains in-frame clones only, with some absent. The sample lists 140,000 to 150,000 clones, approximately 85% occurring once. The sequence was collected from an adult in good health. This chain uses TRBV2 with TRBJ2-2; D is ambiguous. Sequenced here: peripheral blood, sampled on day 0 of MenACWY control vaccination. The CDR3 protein is CASSELGTYTGELFF. The CDR3 DNA reads as TGTGCCAGCAGTGAACTGGGCACCTACACCGGGGAGCTGTTTTTT.